Reported below is one T cell receptor (beta chain). Its matching antigen is unknown. The entry originates in a study of shared clonotypes between healthy human individuals. Whole-study findings and limits: Naive subsets generally exceeded memory subsets in estimated richness.

Adults of Caucasian background living in Nashville, Tennessee made up all donors. Using immunoSEQ multiplex PCR, the repertoire was profiled, and TCRdb retains in-frame clones only, with some absent. The data contain roughly 400,000 clones, approximately 96% of them singletons. Germline assignment: CDR1 ENHRY and CDR2 SYGVKD. This CDR3 comprises 14 residues. V dropped 6 bases and J dropped 0 bases, with 11 bases sitting between them. This rearrangement joins TRBV10-3 to TRBJ1-1; no definite D call. The receptor comes from a man aged 25 to 40 in good health. The sequenced sample consisted of memory CD8+ T cells sorted from blood. Subset denoted: CD45RO+ cells pooled with CCR7-negative TemRA cells. The CDR3 here is CAIREGLMNTEAFF. The DNA for the CDR3 is TGTGCCATCAGAGAAGGTTTGATGAACACTGAAGCTTTCTTT.